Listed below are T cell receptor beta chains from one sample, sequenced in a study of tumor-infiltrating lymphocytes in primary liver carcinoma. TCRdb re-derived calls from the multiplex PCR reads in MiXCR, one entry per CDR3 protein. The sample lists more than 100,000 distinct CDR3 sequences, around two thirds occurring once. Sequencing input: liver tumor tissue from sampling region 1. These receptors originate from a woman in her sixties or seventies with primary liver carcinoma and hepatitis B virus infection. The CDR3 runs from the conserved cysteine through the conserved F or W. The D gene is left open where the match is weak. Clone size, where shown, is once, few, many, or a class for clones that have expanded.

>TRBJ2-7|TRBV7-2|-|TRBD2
TGTGCCAGCAGCTTACGGGTCCGGGCTAGCGGGTCAAACTACGAGCAGTACTTC
CASSLRVRASGSNYEQYF
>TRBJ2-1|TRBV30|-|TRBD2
TGTGCCTGGAGTCCAGGAAGCGGGATTGTTCACAATGAACAGTTCTTC
CAWSPGSGIVHNEQFF
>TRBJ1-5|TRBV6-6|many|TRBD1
TGTGCCAGCAGTGGCTACAGGGGCTCCAATCAGCCCCAGCATTTT
CASSGYRGSNQPQHF
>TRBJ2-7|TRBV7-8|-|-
TGTGCCAGCATCGGGTCGGGTTACGAGCAGTACTTC
CASIGSGYEQYF
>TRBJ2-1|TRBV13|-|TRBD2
TGTGCCAGCAGCTTGATAGCGGGAGGGCGTTTTGAACAGTTCTTC
CASSLIAGGRFEQFF
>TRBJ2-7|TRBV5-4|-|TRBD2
TGTGCCAGCAGCCGTGGGACTATCAGCACCTACGAGCAGTACTTC
CASSRGTISTYEQYF
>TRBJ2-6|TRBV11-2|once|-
TGTGTCAGCAGCTTCGAGACAGCTGGAGCCAACGTCCTGACTTTC
CVSSFETAGANVLTF
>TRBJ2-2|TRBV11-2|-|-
TGTGCCAGCAGCTTTCATAGATCCGCCGGGGTGCTGTTTTTT
CASSFHRSAGVLFF
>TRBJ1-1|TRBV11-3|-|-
TGTGCCAACAGCCCTAAGGGAGGGGAGGTTCGTGCTTTCTTT
CANSPKGGEVRAFF
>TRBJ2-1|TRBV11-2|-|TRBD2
TGTGCAAGCAGCTTAGGTCAAGGCGGGAGGGCCGACCACAATGAGCAGTTCTTC
CASSLGQGGRADHNEQFF
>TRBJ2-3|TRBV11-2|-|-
TGTGCCAGCAGCTTAGACAGGGAGGTCGAAATGCAGTATTTT
CASSLDREVEMQYF
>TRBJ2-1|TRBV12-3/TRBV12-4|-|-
TGTGCCTGCAGTTTAAAGCTCCGAGGTAGCGGGCAGTTCTTC
CACSLKLRGSGQFF
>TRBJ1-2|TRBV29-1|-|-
TGCAACGCCGACTATGGCTACACGTTC
CNADYGYTF
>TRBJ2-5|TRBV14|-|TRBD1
TGTGCCAGCAGCCAAGGGCGGACAGGGCGAGAGACCCAGTACTTC
CASSQGRTGRETQYF
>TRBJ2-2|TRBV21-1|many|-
TGTGCCAGCAGTGAACTAGCGGTGGCGAACACCGGGGAGCTGTTTTTT
CASSELAVANTGELFF
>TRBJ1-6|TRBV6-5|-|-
TGTGCCACCAAAAACCGATTGGGGGATTCACACCTCCACTTT
CATKNRLGDSHLHF
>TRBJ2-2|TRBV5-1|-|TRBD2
TGCGCCAGCAGCCAGGGACTAGCGGGAGTGGTAACCGGGGAGCTGTTTTTT
CASSQGLAGVVTGELFF
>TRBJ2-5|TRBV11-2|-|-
TGTGCCAGCAGCTACTCCCATAGTAGCGAGAGAGAGACCCAGTACTTC
CASSYSHSSERETQYF
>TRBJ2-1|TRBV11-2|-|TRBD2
TGTGCCAGCAGCCATGGACTAGCGCGAGTCCGGAAGAACAATGAGCAGTTCTTC
CASSHGLARVRKNNEQFF
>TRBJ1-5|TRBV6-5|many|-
TGTGCCAGCAGTTCGGCTCGGGGTGGCAATCAGCCCCAGCATTTT
CASSSARGGNQPQHF
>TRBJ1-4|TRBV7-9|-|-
TGTACCAGCAGCTTAGCAAGCCCGAAGGGTGAAAAACTGTTTTTT
CTSSLASPKGEKLFF
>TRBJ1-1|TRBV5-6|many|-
TGTGCCAGCAGCCTCGGGACCAGAAAGGGGAACGCTGAAGCTTTCTTT
CASSLGTRKGNAEAFF
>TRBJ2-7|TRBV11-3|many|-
TGTGCCAGCAGCTCAACAACGTACGGGTCCGGGCAGAACTTC
CASSSTTYGSGQNF
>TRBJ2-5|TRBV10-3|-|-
TGTGCCACGGGTCCCCTCGGGGAGACCCAGTACTTC
CATGPLGETQYF
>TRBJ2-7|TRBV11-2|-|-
TGTGCCAGCAGTCAAGGGGCAGGGCGTGGGCAGTACTTC
CASSQGAGRGQYF
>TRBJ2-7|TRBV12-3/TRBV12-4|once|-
TGTGCCAGCAGTTTCGATCTGGACGCGACCTACGAAAAGTACTTC
CASSFDLDATYEKYF
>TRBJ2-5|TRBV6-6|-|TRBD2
TGTGCCAACAGCAACCCACGGACTAGCGGGACGGGGGAGACCCAGTACTTC
CANSNPRTSGTGETQYF
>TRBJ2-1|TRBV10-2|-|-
TGCGCCAGTACAAGAATTGGCGATAAGCAGTTCTTC
CASTRIGDKQFF
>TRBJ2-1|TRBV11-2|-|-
TGTGCCGGCAGTCCGAACTCAAGGTATAGGGAGCAGTTCTTC
CAGSPNSRYREQFF
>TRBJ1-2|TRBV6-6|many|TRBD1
TGTGCCAGCAGTTCCCCGGGGACAGGGAAGGATGGCTACACCTTC
CASSSPGTGKDGYTF
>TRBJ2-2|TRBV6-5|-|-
TGTGCCAGCAGTCGGGACGGGGAGGCCGGGGAGCTGTTTTTT
CASSRDGEAGELFF
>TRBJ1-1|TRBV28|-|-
TGTGCCAGTGGGGTGTCGCTCGGCCAGGGCACTGAAGCTTTCTTT
CASGVSLGQGTEAFF
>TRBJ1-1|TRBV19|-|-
TGTGCCAGTACCCCGGAGACAGATAGCACTGAAGCTTTCTTT
CASTPETDSTEAFF
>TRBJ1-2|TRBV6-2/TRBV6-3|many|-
TGTGCCAGCAGCCCCCCGGGGCACGGGTATGGCTACACCTTC
CASSPPGHGYGYTF
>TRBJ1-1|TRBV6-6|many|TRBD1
TGTGCCAGCAGCCCGCGACAGGGGAGAGGTAACACTGAAGCTTTCTTT
CASSPRQGRGNTEAFF
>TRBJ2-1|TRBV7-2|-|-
TGTACCAGCAGCTTATATCGGGGAGTGCACAATGAGCAGTTCTTC
CTSSLYRGVHNEQFF
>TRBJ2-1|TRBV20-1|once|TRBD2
TGCAGTGCTGATCCCACTAGCGGGGACTACAATGAGCAGTTCTTC
CSADPTSGDYNEQFF
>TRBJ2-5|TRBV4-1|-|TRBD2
TGCGCCAGCAACCTAGGAGCGGGGAGCCGGGAGACTCAGTACTTC
CASNLGAGSRETQYF
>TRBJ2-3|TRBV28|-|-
TGTGCCAGCAGTTTCTGGACTAACACAGATACGCAGTATTTT
CASSFWTNTDTQYF
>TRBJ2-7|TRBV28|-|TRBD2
TGTGCCAGCAGAGCCTCGGGACTAGCGAGAGGACAGTACTTC
CASRASGLARGQYF
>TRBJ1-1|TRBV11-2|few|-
TGTGCCAGTAGCTCACCTGAGAGGAGGGTGACTGAAGCTTTCTTT
CASSSPERRVTEAFF
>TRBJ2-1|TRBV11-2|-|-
TGTGCCAGCAGCTTGCCGAGAGTATGGGACAATGAGCAGCTCTTC
CASSLPRVWDNEQLF
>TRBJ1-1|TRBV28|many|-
TGTGCCAGCAGTTTAGTTGACAGTAAGAACACTGAAGCTTTCTTT
CASSLVDSKNTEAFF
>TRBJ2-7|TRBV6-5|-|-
TGTGTCAACAGTTTAGCAGGGGATCGCAACGAGCAGTACTTC
CVNSLAGDRNEQYF
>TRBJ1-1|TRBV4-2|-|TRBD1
TGTGCCAGCAGCCAGACCGGGACAGGGAGCAAGCCCGAAGCTTTCTTT
CASSQTGTGSKPEAFF
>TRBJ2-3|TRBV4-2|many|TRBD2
TGTGCCAGCAGCCAAGAGGAGCGGGAGGATACGCAGTATTTT
CASSQEEREDTQYF
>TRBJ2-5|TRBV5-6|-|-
TGTGCCAGCAGCTTGGCGGGAGTGCTCCAAGAGACCCAGTGCTTC
CASSLAGVLQETQCF
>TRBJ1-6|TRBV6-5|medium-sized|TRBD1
TGTGCCAGCAGTCTACAGGGGTTGGCCTATAATTCACCCCTCCACTTT
CASSLQGLAYNSPLHF
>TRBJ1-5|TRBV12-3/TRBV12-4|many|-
TGTGCCAGCAGTCGGACAGCAAGCAATCAGCCCCAGCATTTT
CASSRTASNQPQHF
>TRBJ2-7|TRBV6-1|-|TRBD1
TGTGCCAACAGTACTACAGGGGGCCGCGGCTCCTACGAGCAGTACTTC
CANSTTGGRGSYEQYF
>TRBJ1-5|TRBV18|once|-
TGTGCCAGCTCGTATAGCAATCAGCCCCAGCATTTT
CASSYSNQPQHF
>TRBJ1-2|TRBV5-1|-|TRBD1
TGCCCCAGCAGCTTGCGGGGACAGGGTATTGGCTACACCTTC
CPSSLRGQGIGYTF
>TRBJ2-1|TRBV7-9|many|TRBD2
TGTGCCAGCAGCTTACCCGGGACTAGCGGGCTCAGAGCCTACAATGAGCAGTTCTTC
CASSLPGTSGLRAYNEQFF
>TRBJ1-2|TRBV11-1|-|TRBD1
TGTGCTAGCAGCTTGACAGGGCGGGATGGCTACACCTTC
CASSLTGRDGYTF